This T cell receptor beta chain is drawn from a study of T cell changes during pregnancy in multiple sclerosis. TCRdb keeps only in-frame clones here, not all; method: immunoSEQ multiplex PCR. This table holds roughly 7,900 clones, about 85% found once. The germline V and J ends were trimmed by 3 bases and 7 bases, with 15 bases remaining between them. The CDR3 has 14 amino acids. Germline loops: CDR1 LNHNV, CDR2 YYDKDF (reference sequence). This sample comprised CD8+ T cells from peripheral blood mononuclear cells, obtained in the first trimester of pregnancy. The sequence was collected from a female donor in good health, enrolled as a control in a pregnancy study. The chain recombines TRBV15 with TRBJ2-5, with D maybe TRBD2 (5 bases). The CDR3 spells CATSRAVGSGTQYF. Written as DNA, the CDR3 is TGTGCCACCAGCAGGGCGGTAGGCAGCGGGACCCAGTACTTC.